This T cell receptor (beta chain) was documented in a study of blood T cell repertoires in COVID-19 (dated by TCRdb to about 2020). Background for the entire study: Samples from collaborators originated in the United States, Italy and Spain and spanned both the acute and convalescent phases of COVID-19. The material from the prospective study consisted of cDNA or gDNA derived from T cells, B-cell-depleted T cells, or PBMCs. Deeply sampled blood TCRbeta repertoires from subjects exposed to, actively infected with, or recovered from COVID-19 were included in the dataset. The repertoires were released in a freely available public database intended as a resource for research on the immune response to SARS-CoV-2. Samples came from the ongoing ImmuneRACE study (first 160 participants) plus 1,254 subjects from 6 global collaborators. A de-identified subject ID, COVID-19 status, age in years and sex were almost always included in the sample metadata. Where HLA class I and class II types were available, the types were taken from metadata supplied by the sample provider, not from assay-based typing. Results the study describes overall, beyond this receptor: The quantity of clinical and demographic metadata differed by source and by participant and was supplied without curation.

At one collaborating source in Seattle, patients were enrolled during active infection and were followed longitudinally through the course of disease. The collaborating institutions used their own protocols to collect whole blood in K2EDTA tubes. For TCRbeta analysis, collaborators shipped samples as frozen whole blood, isolated PBMCs, or DNA extracted from either of those sample types. TCRbeta CDR3 regions were amplified from genomic DNA by means of the immunoSEQ Assay, a bias-controlled multiplex PCR. The study's processing was this. The number of nucleated cells in each sample was estimated from the amplification of reference gene primers within the assay. Sequence reads were collapsed and filtered to measure the absolute abundance of every unique TCRbeta CDR3 rearrangement. For each sample, productive Simpson clonality was calculated by taking the square root of Simpson's diversity index across productive rearrangements. TCRdb limited this immuneACCESS table to in-frame rearrangements with V and J called. A share of clones is missing; checked studies link under half to unresolved V genes, and the rest is unexplained. From that table come the V and J calls and clone size; the DNA was used to work out D and trimming. This sample is represented by 300,000 to 350,000 clones; more than 70% of them were singletons. Clones ranked in the top ten supply 1.5% to 2% of the sample.

A single count supports this clone. Its antigen is still unknown. Nothing much larger sits one base from this clone, and base qualities are not available. Measured from the cysteine to the phenylalanine, the CDR3 is 14 residues long. The only DNA kept is the CDR3, 42 bases in frame from the first base. At the junction V is shortened by 2 bases and J by 14 bases, with 16 bases in between. The CDR1 and CDR2 encoded by the germline V gene are SGHTA and FQGTGA. In this chain, TRBV7-3 is recombined with TRBJ1-6; the D gene is perhaps TRBD1, on 6 matching bases. The clonotype was recovered from a young woman with COVID-19, enrolled during active disease. Sequenced sample: peripheral blood. The CDR3 protein: CASSLDKTTGSLHF. The base sequence is TGTGCCAGCAGCTTAGACAAGACAACAGGGTCCCTCCACTTT.